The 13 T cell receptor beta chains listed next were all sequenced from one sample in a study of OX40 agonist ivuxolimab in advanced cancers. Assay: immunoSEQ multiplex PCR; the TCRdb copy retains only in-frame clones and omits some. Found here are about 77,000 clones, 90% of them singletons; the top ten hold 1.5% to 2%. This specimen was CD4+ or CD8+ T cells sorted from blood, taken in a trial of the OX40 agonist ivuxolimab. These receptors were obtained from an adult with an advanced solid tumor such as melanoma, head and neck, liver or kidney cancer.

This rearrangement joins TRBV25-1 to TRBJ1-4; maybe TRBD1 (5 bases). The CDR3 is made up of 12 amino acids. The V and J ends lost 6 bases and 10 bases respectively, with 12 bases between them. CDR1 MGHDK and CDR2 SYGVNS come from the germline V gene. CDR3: CASSANTGKLFF. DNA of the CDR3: TGTGCCAGCAGCGCAAACACAGGAAAACTGTTTTTT.

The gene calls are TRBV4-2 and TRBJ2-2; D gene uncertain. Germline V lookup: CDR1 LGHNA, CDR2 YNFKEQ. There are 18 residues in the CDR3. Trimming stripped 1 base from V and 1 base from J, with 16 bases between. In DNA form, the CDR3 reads TGTGCCAGCAGCCAAGGGTTGATAGGTCATTTGAACACCGGGGAGCTGTTTTTT. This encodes CASSQGLIGHLNTGELFF.

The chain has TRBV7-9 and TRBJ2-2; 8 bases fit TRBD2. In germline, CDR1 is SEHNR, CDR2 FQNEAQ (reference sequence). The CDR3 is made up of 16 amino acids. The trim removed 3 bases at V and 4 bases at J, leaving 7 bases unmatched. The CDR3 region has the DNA TGTGCCAGCAGCTTCGGTAGCGGGATCGGCACCGGGGAGCTGTTTTTT. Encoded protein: CASSFGSGIGTGELFF. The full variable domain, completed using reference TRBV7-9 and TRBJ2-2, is DTGVSQNPRHKITKRGQNVTFRCDPISEHNRLYWYRQTLGQGPEFLTYFQNEAQLEKSRLLSDRFSAERPKGSFSTLEIQRTEQGDSAMYLCASSFGSGIGTGELFFGEGSRLTVL.

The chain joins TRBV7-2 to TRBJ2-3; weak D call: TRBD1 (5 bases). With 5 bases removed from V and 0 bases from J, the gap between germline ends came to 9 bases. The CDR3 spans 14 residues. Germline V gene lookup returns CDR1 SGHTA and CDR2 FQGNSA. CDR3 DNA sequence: TGTGCCAGCAGCCGCAGGGCTAGCACAGATACGCAGTATTTT. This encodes CASSRRASTDTQYF.

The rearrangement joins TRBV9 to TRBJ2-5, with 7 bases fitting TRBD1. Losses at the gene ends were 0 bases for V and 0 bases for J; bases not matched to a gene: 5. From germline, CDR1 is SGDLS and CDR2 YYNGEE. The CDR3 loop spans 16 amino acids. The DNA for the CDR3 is TGTGCCAGCAGCGTAGGGACAGGCTCCTACCAAGAGACCCAGTACTTC. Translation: CASSVGTGSYQETQYF.

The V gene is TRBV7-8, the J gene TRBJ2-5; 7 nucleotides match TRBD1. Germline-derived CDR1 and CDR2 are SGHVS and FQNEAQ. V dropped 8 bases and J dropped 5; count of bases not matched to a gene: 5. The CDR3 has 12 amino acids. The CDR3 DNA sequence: TGTGCCAGCGGGGACAGTCCGGAGACCCAGTACTTC. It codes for CASGDSPETQYF.

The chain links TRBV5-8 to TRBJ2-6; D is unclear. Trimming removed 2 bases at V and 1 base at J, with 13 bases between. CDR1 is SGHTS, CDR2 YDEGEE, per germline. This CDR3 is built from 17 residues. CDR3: CASSFGAGQSGANVLTF. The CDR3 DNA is TGTGCCAGCAGCTTCGGAGCAGGCCAGTCTGGGGCCAACGTCCTGACTTTC.

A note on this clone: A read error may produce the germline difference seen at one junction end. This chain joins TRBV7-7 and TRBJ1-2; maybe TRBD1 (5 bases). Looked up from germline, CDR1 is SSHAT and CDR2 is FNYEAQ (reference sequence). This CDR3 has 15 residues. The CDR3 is CASSFPGGKRYGYTF. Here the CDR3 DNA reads TGTGCTAGCAGCTTCCCGGGGGGGAAAAGATATGGCTACACCTTC.

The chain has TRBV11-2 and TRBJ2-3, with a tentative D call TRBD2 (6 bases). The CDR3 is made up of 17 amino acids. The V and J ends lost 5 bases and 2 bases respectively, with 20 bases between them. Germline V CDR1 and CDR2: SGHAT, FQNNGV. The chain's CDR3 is CASSVTRDSRNTDTQYF. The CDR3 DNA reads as TGTGCCAGCAGCGTTACCCGGGACTCCCGAAACACAGATACGCAGTATTTT. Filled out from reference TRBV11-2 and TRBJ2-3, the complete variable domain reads EAGVAQSPRYKIIEKRQSVAFWCNPISGHATLYWYQQILGQGPKLLIQFQNNGVVDDSQLPKDRFSAERLKGVDSTLKIQPAKLEDSAVYLCASSVTRDSRNTDTQYFGPGTRLTVL.

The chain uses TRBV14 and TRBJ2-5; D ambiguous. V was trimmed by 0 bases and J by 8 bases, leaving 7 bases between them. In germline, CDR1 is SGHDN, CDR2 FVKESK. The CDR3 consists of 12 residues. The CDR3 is CASSQDRVTQYF. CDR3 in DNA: TGTGCCAGCAGCCAAGATCGGGTTACCCAGTACTTC.

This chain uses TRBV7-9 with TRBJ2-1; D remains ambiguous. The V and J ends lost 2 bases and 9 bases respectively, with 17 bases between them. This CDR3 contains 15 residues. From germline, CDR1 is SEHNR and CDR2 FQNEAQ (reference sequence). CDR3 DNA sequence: TGTGCCAGCAGCTTATCGCAGAACGTCCAAGGTGAGCAGTTCTTC. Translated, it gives CASSLSQNVQGEQFF.

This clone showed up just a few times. The CDR3 spells CASSLGDSDYEQYF. As DNA, the CDR3 is TGTGCCAGCAGCTTGGGGGACAGTGATTACGAGCAGTACTTC. The J gene is TRBJ2-7, the V gene TRBV5-4; the match to TRBD1 covers 7 bases. The V and J ends lost 0 bases and 4 bases, in that order; junction bases with no gene match: 4. The CDR3 length is 14 residues. Germline loops: CDR1 SGHNT, CDR2 YYREEE (reference sequence).

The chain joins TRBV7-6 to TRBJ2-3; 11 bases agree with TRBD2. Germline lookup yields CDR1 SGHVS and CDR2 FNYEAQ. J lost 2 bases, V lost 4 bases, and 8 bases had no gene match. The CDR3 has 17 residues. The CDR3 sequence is CASSSFGTSGVTDTQYF. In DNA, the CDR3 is TGTGCCAGCAGCTCGTTCGGGACTAGCGGTGTCACAGATACGCAGTATTTT.